This entry concerns a single T cell receptor (beta chain). The record originates from a study of control samples from healthy donors and cancer patients. TCRdb's copy holds only in-frame clones and misses some; the assay was immunoSEQ multiplex PCR. The sample consists of fewer than 500,000 clones, roughly 90% of them appearing once. CDR1 is KGHSH, CDR2 LQKENI, per germline. Trimming removed 2 bases at V and 5 bases at J, with 7 bases between. The CDR3 is made up of 13 amino acids. This clonotype was sampled from a man in his forties with head and neck cancer. The chain is built from TRBV18 and TRBJ1-5; D is undetermined. Sequencing was done on a sample of PBMCs. The CDR3 loop reads CASSPTQHQPQHF. The CDR3 DNA sequence: TGTGCCAGCTCACCAACCCAGCATCAGCCCCAGCATTTT.